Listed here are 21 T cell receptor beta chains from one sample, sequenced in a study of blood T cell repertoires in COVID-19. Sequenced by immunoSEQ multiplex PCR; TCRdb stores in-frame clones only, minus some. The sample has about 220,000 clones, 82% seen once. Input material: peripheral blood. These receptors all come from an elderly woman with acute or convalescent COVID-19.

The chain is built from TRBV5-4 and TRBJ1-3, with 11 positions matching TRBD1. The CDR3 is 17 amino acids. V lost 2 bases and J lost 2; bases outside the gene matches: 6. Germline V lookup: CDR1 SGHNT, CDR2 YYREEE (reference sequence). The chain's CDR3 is CASSFPGQGEAGNTIYF. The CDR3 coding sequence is TGTGCCAGCAGCTTTCCGGGACAGGGGGAAGCTGGAAACACCATATATTTT.

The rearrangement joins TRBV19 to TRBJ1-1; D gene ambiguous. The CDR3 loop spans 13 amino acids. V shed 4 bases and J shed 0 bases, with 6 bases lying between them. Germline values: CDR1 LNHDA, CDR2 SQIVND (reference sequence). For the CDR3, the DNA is TGTGCCAGTAGTAGCTCAGTGAACACTGAAGCTTTCTTT. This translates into CASSSSVNTEAFF.

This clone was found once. CDR3 coding DNA: TGTGCCTGGAGTGGGGGGCGAGGGGATGAAAAACTGTTTTTT. This gives the protein CAWSGGRGDEKLFF. This chain uses TRBV30 with TRBJ1-4; D possibly corresponds to TRBD1 (6 bases). The CDR3 loop spans 14 amino acids. Deletions cut 1 base from V and 6 bases from J, with 12 bases between. Germline V gene data show CDR1 as GTSNPN and CDR2 as SVGIG (reference sequence).

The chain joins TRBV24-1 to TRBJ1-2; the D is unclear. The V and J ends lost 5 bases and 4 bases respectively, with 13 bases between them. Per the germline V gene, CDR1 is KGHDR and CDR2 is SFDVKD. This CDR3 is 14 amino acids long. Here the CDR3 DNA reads TGTGCCACCAGTGTAGAGAACAGTCGCTATGGCTACACCTTC. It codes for CATSVENSRYGYTF.

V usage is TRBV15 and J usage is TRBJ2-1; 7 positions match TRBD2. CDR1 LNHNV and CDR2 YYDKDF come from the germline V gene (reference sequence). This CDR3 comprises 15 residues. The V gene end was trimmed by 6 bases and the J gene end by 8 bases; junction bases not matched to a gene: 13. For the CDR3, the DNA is TGTGCCACCAGAGCGGGGCAGGGCTCATCCCATGAGCAGTTCTTC. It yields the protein CATRAGQGSSHEQFF.

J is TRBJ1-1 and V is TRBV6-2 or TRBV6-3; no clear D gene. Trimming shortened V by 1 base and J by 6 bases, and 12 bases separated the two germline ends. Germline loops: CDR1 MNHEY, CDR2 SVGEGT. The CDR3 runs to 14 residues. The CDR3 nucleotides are TGTGCCAGCAGTTACTTAGAGGGAGGCGCTGAAGCTTTCTTT. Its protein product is CASSYLEGGAEAFF.

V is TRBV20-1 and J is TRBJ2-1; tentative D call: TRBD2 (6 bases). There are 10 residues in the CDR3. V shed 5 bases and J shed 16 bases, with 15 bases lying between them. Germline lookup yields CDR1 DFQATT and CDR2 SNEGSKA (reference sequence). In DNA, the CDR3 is TGCAGTGCTGGCAGACTAGAATACTTCTTC. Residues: CSAGRLEYFF.

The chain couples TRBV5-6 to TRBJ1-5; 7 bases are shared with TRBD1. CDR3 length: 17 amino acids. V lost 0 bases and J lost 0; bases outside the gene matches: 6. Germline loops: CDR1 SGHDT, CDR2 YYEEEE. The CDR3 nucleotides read TGTGCCAGCAGCTTGGGACAGGGAGTTTATAGCAATCAGCCCCAGCATTTT. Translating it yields CASSLGQGVYSNQPQHF.

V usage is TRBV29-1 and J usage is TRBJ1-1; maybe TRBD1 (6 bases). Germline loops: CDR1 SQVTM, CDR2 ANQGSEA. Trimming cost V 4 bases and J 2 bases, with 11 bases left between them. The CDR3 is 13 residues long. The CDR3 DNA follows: TGCAGCGTTGCCTCAGGGGCCAACACTGAAGCTTTCTTT. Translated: CSVASGANTEAFF.

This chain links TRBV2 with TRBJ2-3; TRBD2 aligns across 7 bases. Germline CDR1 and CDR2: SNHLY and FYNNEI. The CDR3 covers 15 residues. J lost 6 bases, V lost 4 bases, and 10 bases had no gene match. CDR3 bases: TGTGCCAGCAGTGGGGAGTCTGGGAGGGCGGATACGCAGTATTTT. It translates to CASSGESGRADTQYF.

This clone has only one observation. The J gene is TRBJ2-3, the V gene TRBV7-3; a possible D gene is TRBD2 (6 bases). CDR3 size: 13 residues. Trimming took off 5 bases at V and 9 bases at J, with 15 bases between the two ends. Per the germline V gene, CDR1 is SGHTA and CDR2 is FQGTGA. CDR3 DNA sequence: TGTGCCAGCAGCCTCCAAGGGGACTCGACGCAGTATTTT. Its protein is CASSLQGDSTQYF. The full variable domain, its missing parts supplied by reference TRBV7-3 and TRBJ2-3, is GAGVSQTPSNKVTEKGKYVELRCDPISGHTALYWYRQSLGQGPEFLIYFQGTGAADDSGLPNDRFFAVRPEGSVSTLKIQRTERGDSAVYLCASSLQGDSTQYFGPGTRLTVL.

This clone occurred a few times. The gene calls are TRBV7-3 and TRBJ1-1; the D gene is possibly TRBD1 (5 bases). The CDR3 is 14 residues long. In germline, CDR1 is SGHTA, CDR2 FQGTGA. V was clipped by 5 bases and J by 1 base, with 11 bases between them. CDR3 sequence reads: CASSRDRWNTEAFF. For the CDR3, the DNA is TGTGCCAGCAGCCGAGACAGATGGAACACTGAAGCTTTCTTT.

CDR3: CASSFPVAGEKLFF. The CDR3 DNA reads as TGTGCCAGCAGCTTCCCTGTGGCCGGGGAAAAACTGTTTTTT. The gene calls are TRBV6-2 or TRBV6-3 and TRBJ1-4; unclear D gene. Trimming took 6 bases from V and 8 from J, leaving 16 bases between them. Germline CDR1 MNHEY, CDR2 SVGEGT. This CDR3 has 14 amino acids.

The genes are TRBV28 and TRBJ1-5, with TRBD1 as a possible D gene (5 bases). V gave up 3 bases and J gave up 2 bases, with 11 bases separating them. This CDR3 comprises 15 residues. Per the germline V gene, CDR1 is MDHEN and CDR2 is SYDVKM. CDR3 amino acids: CASSFAGIGNQPQHF. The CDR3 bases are TGTGCCAGCAGTTTCGCAGGGATCGGCAATCAGCCCCAGCATTTT.

CDR3 in DNA: TGTGCCAGCAGCCCAACTTTCGGGAACACCGGGGAGCTGTTTTTT. The encoded protein is CASSPTFGNTGELFF. The chain joins TRBV7-2 to TRBJ2-2; D unclear. Trimming took 5 bases from V and 1 from J, leaving 11 bases between them. Per the germline V gene, CDR1 is SGHTA and CDR2 is FQGNSA. CDR3 length equals 15 residues. Full variable domain (outside the CDR3, taken from reference TRBV7-2 and TRBJ2-2): GAGVSQSPSNKVTEKGKDVELRCDPISGHTALYWYRQSLGQGLEFLIYFQGNSAPDKSGLPSDRFSAERTGGSVSTLTIQRTQQEDSAVYLCASSPTFGNTGELFFGEGSRLTVL.

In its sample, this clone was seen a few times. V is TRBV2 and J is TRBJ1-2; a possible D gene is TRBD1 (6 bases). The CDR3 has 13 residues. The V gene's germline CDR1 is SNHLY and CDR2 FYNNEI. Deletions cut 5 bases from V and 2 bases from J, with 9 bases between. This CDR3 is CASSLQGNYGYTF. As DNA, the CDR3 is TGTGCCAGCAGTCTACAGGGAAACTATGGCTACACCTTC.

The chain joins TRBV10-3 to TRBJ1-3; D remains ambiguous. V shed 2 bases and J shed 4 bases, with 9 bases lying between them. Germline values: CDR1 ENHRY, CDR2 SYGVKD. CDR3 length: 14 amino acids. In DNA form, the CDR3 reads TGTGCCATCAGTGAGAGCGGTCGCGGAAACACCATATATTTT. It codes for CAISESGRGNTIYF.

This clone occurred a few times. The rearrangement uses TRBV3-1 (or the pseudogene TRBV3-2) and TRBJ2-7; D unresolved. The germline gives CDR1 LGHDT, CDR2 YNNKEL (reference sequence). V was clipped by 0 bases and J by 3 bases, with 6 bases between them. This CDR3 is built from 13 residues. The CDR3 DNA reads TGTGCCAGCAGCCAAGAGATGAGCTACGAGCAGTACTTC. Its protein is CASSQEMSYEQYF.

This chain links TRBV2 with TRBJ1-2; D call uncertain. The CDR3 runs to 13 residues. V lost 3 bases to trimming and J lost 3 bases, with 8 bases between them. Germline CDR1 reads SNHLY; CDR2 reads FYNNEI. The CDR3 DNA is TGTGCCAGCAGTGATTGGGCAGACTATGGCTACACCTTC. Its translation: CASSDWADYGYTF.

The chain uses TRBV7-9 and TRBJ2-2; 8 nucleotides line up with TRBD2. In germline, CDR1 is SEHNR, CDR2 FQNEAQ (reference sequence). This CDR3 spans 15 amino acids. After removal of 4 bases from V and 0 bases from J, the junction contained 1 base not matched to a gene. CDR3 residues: CASSSRGANTGELFF. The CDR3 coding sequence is TGTGCCAGCAGCTCGCGGGGGGCGAACACCGGGGAGCTGTTTTTT.

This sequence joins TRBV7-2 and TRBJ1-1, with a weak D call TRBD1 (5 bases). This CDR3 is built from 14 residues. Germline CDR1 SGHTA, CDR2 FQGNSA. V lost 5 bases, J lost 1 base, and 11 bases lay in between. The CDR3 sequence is CASSVSGQNTEAFF. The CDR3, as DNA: TGTGCCAGCAGCGTCTCCGGACAGAACACTGAAGCTTTCTTT.